This TCR beta chain came from a study of CD8 T cells in ankylosing spondylitis. General study points: What seemed typical of ankylosing spondylitis blood was a TCR beta motif built from several highly homologous variants.

In regard to this clonotype: Its specificity is unknown.

This CDR3 contains 15 residues. Trimming cost V 0 bases and J 2 bases, with 11 bases left between them. The germline V gene encodes CDR1 LGHNA and CDR2 YNFKEQ. TCRdb redid the calling of the 5' RACE reads with MiXCR, one entry per CDR3 protein. The profile covers 330,000 or so distinct CDR3 sequences, with roughly 8% appearing a single time and about 15% taken by the ten largest. The sample comprised blood, either unsorted or a sorted T cell fraction (not recorded which). This receptor was taken from a male donor with ankylosing spondylitis. The V call is TRBV4-2, the J call TRBJ2-7; tentative D call: TRBD2 (6 bases). CDR3 loop: CASSQEPTSTYEQYF. For the CDR3, the DNA is TGTGCCAGCAGCCAAGAGCCGACTAGTACCTACGAGCAGTACTTC.